This T cell receptor beta chain was recorded in a study of cytomegalovirus exposure and HLA in healthy donors. Overall study findings and caveats: Association with HLA alleles at 0.05 false discovery rate was found for roughly 17,000 TCR beta sequences in a later analysis. Rare TCR sequences predominated, though certain public TCRs were found in many donors. Earlier analysis found most TCR beta V segments productive about 87% or about 30% of the time. A few V segments could not be told apart, such as TRBV6-2 and TRBV6-3, and were left out.

As concerns this clone: Its antigen is currently unknown.

Use of 60 Vbeta and 13 Jbeta primers characterized the PCR. The data were produced by immunoSEQ multiplex PCR, yet TCRdb's version contains in-frame clones alone and is incomplete. The table lists about 63,000 clones, around 68% of them singletons. The ends were cut back, 0 bases at V and 4 bases at J, with 13 bases in the middle. The CDR3 is 16 amino acids. Germline CDR1 SGHRS, CDR2 YFSETQ. This TCR was recovered from a man over 45 in good health and CMV-seropositive. The sequencing input was PBMCs. This chain connects TRBV5-1 to TRBJ2-2; a weak D match, TRBD1 (6 bases). The DNA for the CDR3 is TGCGCCAGCAGCTTGGAGCCGACAGGAGGCACCGGGGAGCTGTTTTTT. Translating gives CASSLEPTGGTGELFF.